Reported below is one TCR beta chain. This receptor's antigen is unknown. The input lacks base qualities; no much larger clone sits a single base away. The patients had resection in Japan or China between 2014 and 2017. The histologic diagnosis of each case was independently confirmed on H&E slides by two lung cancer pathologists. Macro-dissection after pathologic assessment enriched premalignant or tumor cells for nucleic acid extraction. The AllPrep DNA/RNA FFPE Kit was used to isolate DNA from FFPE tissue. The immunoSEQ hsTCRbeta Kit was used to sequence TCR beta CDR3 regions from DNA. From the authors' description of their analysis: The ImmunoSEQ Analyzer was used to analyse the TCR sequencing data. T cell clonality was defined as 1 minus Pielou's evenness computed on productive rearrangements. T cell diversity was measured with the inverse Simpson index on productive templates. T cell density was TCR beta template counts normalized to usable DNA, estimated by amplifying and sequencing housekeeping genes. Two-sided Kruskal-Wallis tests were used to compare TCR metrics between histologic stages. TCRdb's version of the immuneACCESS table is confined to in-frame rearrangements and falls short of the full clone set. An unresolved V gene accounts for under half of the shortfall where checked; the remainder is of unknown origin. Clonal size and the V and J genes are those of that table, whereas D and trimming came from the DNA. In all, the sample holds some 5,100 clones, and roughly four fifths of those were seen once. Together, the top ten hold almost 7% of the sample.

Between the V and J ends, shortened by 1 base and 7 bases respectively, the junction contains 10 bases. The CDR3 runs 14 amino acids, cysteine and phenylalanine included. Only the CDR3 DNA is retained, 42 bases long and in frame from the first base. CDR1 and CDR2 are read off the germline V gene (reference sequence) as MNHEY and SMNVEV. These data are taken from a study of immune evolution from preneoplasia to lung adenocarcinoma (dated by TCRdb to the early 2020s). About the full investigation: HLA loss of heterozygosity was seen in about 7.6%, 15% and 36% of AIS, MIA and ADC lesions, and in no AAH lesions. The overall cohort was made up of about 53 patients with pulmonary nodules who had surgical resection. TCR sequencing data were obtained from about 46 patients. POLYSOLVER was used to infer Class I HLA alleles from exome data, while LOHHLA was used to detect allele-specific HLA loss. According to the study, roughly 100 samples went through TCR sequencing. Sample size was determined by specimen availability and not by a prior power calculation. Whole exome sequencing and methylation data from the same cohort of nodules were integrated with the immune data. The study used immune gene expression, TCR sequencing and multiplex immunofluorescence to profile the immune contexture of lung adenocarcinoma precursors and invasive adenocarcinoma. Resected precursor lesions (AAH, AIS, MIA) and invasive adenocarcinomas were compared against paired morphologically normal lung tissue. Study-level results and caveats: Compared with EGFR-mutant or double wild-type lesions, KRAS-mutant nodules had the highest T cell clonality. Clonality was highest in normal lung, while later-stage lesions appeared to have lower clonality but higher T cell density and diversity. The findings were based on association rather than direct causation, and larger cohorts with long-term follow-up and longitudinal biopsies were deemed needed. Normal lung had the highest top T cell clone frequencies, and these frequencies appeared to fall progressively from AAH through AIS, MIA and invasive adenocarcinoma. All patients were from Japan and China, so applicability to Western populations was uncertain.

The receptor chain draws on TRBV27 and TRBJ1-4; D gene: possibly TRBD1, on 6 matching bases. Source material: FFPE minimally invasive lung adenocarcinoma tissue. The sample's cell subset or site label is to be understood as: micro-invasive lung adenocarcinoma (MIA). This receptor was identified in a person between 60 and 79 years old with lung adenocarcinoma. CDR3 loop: CASSLWGQSEKLFF. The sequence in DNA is TGTGCCAGCAGTTTATGGGGGCAGAGTGAAAAACTGTTTTTT.